This T cell receptor beta chain was recorded in a study of post-analysis software for immune sequencing data. General study findings and limits: Roughly five TRBV segments appeared more often in patients than in controls, and TRBV5-6, TRBV5-1 and TRBV20-1 were among these.

The CDR3 consists of 9 residues. CDR1 DFQATT and CDR2 SNEGSKA come from the germline V gene (reference sequence). Unique-molecular-identifier-tagged TCR beta cDNA libraries were used. A single record per CDR3 protein comes from TCRdb applying MiXCR to the PCR reads. The data show almost 700,000 distinct CDR3 sequences, more than 50% seen once. A word on this clonotype: Its target is not known. Germline and junction disagree at one end, which may indicate a read error.

The sample comprised blood. The origin of this receptor is a girl aged 2 to 10 with multiple sclerosis. The chain recombines TRBV20-1 with TRBJ2-7; D is possibly TRBD2 (5 bases). The CDR3 reads CSTRGEQYF. The CDR3 DNA reads as TGCAGTACTAGAGGCGAGCAGTACTTC.